One sample yielded the 3 T cell receptor beta chains listed below, sequenced in a study of blood T cell repertoires in COVID-19. Libraries were prepared by immunoSEQ multiplex PCR; TCRdb keeps only in-frame clonotypes and omits some of them. In the table there are 90,000 to 120,000 clones, 85% to 95% of which are singletons. Source material: peripheral blood. The origin of the receptors is a woman younger than 45 with acute or convalescent COVID-19.

The genes are TRBV12-3 or TRBV12-4 and TRBJ1-6; D not resolved. The V end was cut by 1 base, the J end by 8 bases, with 6 bases between. The CDR3 has 13 residues. The chain's CDR3 is CASSLGGHSPLHF. The CDR3 DNA follows: TGTGCCAGCAGTTTAGGAGGGCATTCACCCCTCCACTTT.

This clone was detected a few times. This rearrangement joins TRBV3-1 (or the pseudogene TRBV3-2) to TRBJ2-2; TRBD2 aligns across 7 bases. V lost 11 bases and J lost 4; bases outside the gene matches: 10. The CDR3 spans 14 residues. Germline loops: CDR1 LGHDT, CDR2 YNNKEL (reference sequence). In nucleotides, the CDR3 is TGTGCCCCAATAGGGCGGGAGAGCACCGGGGAGCTGTTTTTT. This gives the protein CAPIGRESTGELFF.

In regard to this clone: A junction end diverges from the germline sequence, so it may reflect a read error. The chain couples TRBV7-9 to TRBJ2-4, with 10 positions matching TRBD1. Per germline, CDR1 SEHNR and CDR2 FQNEAQ (reference sequence). The CDR3 runs 19 residues. The CDR3 protein is CASSLSGDRGLETKNIHYF. The CDR3 DNA sequence: TGTGCCAGCAGCCTCTCCGGGGACAGGGGATTGGAAACCAAAAACATTCATTACTTC.